This T cell receptor beta chain comes out of a study of cytomegalovirus exposure and HLA in healthy donors. The PCR contained 60 Vbeta and 13 Jbeta primers. Original data processing: Later, tens of millions of unique TCR beta chains were counted in an analysis, and about 12 million of them were shared. Repertoires were generated with immunoSEQ multiplex PCR, while TCRdb's copy carries only in-frame clones and drops some. The D gene and trimming were derived from the DNA, and the V and J assignments and clone size from that table. The data show 95,000 to 110,000 clones, around 77% seen once. The donors comprised healthy bone marrow donors. Sample: PBMCs. The TCR was taken from a man aged 45 to 65 in good health and CMV-seropositive.

The CDR3 here is CASSSEAGGPFHEQYF. The CDR3 region has the DNA TGTGCCAGCTCATCCGAAGCGGGAGGGCCTTTCCACGAGCAGTACTTC. This rearrangement joins TRBV18 to TRBJ2-7, with 10 bases matching TRBD2. CDR1 and CDR2 from the germline V gene are KGHSH and LQKENI. The junction had 12 bases not matched to a gene; V was cut back by 5 bases and J by 5 bases. CDR3 size: 16 residues.